This TCR beta chain was documented in a study of T cells in tuberculosis. For the study at large: CD1B tetramers identified T cells specific for mycobacterial lipid GMM. Study-wide results and limits: Cases with active tuberculosis were adults, while controls were adolescents. Active tuberculosis TCR-alpha repertoires lay closer to GMM-specific TCRs than IGRA-negative controls, suggesting clonal expansion.

This sample's time point: new active TB diagnosis, blood taken before or within 7 days of starting treatment. Libraries were prepared by immunoSEQ multiplex PCR; TCRdb keeps only in-frame clonotypes and omits some of them. The table lists about 34,000 clones, 80% to 95% of them singletons. A note on this clone: Its antigen is unknown.

The CDR3 sequence is 16 residues long. Germline V gives CDR1 MGHRA, CDR2 YSYEKL. J gave up 1 base and V 3 bases, and 6 bases lay outside the gene matches. The input for sequencing was PBMCs, taken at tuberculosis diagnosis. The sequence was obtained from an adult with tuberculosis. The chain recombines TRBV4-1 with TRBJ1-1; 9 positions agree with TRBD1. The CDR3 reads CASSHSGTGKNTEAFF. The DNA of the CDR3 is TGCGCCAGCAGCCATTCGGGGACAGGGAAGAACACTGAAGCTTTCTTT.